A selection of T cell receptor beta chains follows, all from one sample in a study of post-analysis software for immune sequencing data. TCRdb used MiXCR to reprocess the PCR reads, holding one entry per CDR3 protein. Of 750,000 to 950,000 distinct CDR3 sequences listed, around 45% were seen once; the top ten hold 4.9%. Material for sequencing was blood. The receptors were gathered from a girl aged 5-17 years with multiple sclerosis. Each CDR3 is given with its conserved first and last residue. Each record gives: V gene, clone size, D gene, J gene, CDR3 protein, CDR3 DNA. A D gene is named only where the DNA matches it firmly. Clone sizes are given selectively: once, few, many, or a class where the clone is expanded.

v_call: TRBV4-1
clone_size: -
d_call: -
j_call: TRBJ2-4
cdr3_aa: CASSQDGDIQYF
cdr3_nt: TGCGCCAGCAGCCAAGACGGGGACATTCAGTACTTC

v_call: TRBV24-1
clone_size: -
d_call: -
j_call: TRBJ2-5
cdr3_aa: CATSDFRRGETQYF
cdr3_nt: TGTGCCACCAGTGATTTCCGGAGGGGAGAGACCCAGTACTTC

v_call: TRBV10-3
clone_size: -
d_call: TRBD1
j_call: TRBJ2-3
cdr3_aa: CATVPGQGGDTQYF
cdr3_nt: TGTGCCACGGTACCGGGACAGGGAGGAGATACGCAGTATTTT

v_call: TRBV24-1
clone_size: -
d_call: TRBD1
j_call: TRBJ2-7
cdr3_aa: CATSDSRQGAYEQYF
cdr3_nt: TGTGCCACCAGTGATTCCCGACAGGGGGCCTACGAGCAGTACTTC

v_call: TRBV7-8
clone_size: -
d_call: -
j_call: TRBJ2-5
cdr3_aa: CASSLGDTRQETQYF
cdr3_nt: TGTGCCAGCAGCTTAGGCGACACACGGCAAGAGACCCAGTACTTC

v_call: TRBV27
clone_size: -
d_call: -
j_call: TRBJ2-1
cdr3_aa: CASRSSYSYNEQFF
cdr3_nt: TGTGCCAGCAGATCCTCCTACTCCTACAATGAGCAGTTCTTC

v_call: TRBV5-1
clone_size: -
d_call: -
j_call: TRBJ2-7
cdr3_aa: CASSLVGRVRDEQYF
cdr3_nt: TGCGCCAGCAGCTTGGTAGGCAGGGTTCGTGACGAGCAGTACTTC

v_call: TRBV15
clone_size: -
d_call: TRBD1
j_call: TRBJ1-2
cdr3_aa: CATSRYTQGPGGGYTF
cdr3_nt: TGTGCCACCAGCAGATACACACAGGGGCCCGGAGGGGGCTACACCTTC

v_call: TRBV5-8
clone_size: few
d_call: -
j_call: TRBJ1-2
cdr3_aa: CASSSRTDYGYTF
cdr3_nt: TGTGCCAGCAGCTCCCGGACAGACTATGGCTACACCTTC

v_call: TRBV9
clone_size: few
d_call: TRBD2
j_call: TRBJ2-3
cdr3_aa: CASSVGSGTNTDTQYF
cdr3_nt: TGTGCCAGCAGCGTAGGCAGCGGGACGAACACAGATACGCAGTATTTT

v_call: TRBV28
clone_size: -
d_call: TRBD2
j_call: TRBJ2-1
cdr3_aa: CASSSNGLDVGPNNEQFF
cdr3_nt: TGTGCCAGCAGTTCTAATGGACTAGACGTAGGACCAAACAATGAGCAGTTCTTC

v_call: TRBV27
clone_size: -
d_call: TRBD1
j_call: TRBJ2-7
cdr3_aa: CASSPGTGGHEQYF
cdr3_nt: TGTGCCAGCAGTCCCGGGACAGGGGGCCACGAGCAGTACTTC

v_call: TRBV7-9
clone_size: many
d_call: -
j_call: TRBJ2-1
cdr3_aa: CASSLTGGRNNEQFF
cdr3_nt: TGTGCCAGCAGCTTAACCGGGGGACGAAACAATGAGCAGTTCTTC

v_call: TRBV20-1
clone_size: -
d_call: TRBD2
j_call: TRBJ2-7
cdr3_aa: CSAGRLAGVYEQYF
cdr3_nt: TGCAGTGCTGGCCGACTAGCGGGAGTCTACGAGCAGTACTTC

v_call: TRBV12-3/TRBV12-4
clone_size: few
d_call: -
j_call: TRBJ1-2
cdr3_aa: CASSSRSRTPRRGYTF
cdr3_nt: TGTGCCAGCAGTTCCCGCTCGAGGACCCCAAGACGGGGCTACACCTTC

v_call: TRBV7-2
clone_size: -
d_call: TRBD2
j_call: TRBJ2-5
cdr3_aa: CASSSGPSGIGSYNEQYF
cdr3_nt: TGTGCCAGCAGCTCAGGCCCTAGCGGGATTGGGTCCTACAATGAGCAGTACTTC

v_call: TRBV29-1
clone_size: -
d_call: -
j_call: TRBJ1-2
cdr3_aa: CSATTGMNYGYTF
cdr3_nt: TGCAGCGCAACCACAGGGATGAACTATGGCTACACCTTC

v_call: TRBV6-5
clone_size: -
d_call: TRBD1
j_call: TRBJ2-7
cdr3_aa: CASSDHRGNPYEQYF
cdr3_nt: TGTGCCAGCAGTGACCACAGGGGGAATCCCTACGAGCAGTACTTC

v_call: TRBV5-1
clone_size: -
d_call: TRBD2
j_call: TRBJ2-1
cdr3_aa: CASSSGLAGPNEQFF
cdr3_nt: TGCGCCAGCAGCAGTGGGCTAGCGGGGCCTAATGAGCAGTTCTTC

v_call: TRBV29-1
clone_size: -
d_call: TRBD2
j_call: TRBJ2-7
cdr3_aa: CSVFGTSGTDEQYF
cdr3_nt: TGCAGCGTCTTCGGGACTAGCGGGACCGACGAGCAGTACTTC